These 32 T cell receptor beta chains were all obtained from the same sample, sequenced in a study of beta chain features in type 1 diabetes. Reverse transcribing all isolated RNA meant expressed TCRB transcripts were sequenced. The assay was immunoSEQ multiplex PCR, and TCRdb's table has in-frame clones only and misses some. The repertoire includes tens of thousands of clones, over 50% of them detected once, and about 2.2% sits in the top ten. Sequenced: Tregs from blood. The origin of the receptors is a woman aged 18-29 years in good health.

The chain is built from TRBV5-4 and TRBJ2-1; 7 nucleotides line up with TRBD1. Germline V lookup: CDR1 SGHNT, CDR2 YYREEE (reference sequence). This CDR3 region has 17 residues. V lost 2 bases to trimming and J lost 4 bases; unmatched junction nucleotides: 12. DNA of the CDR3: TGTGCCAGCAGCTTTATACAGGGGCCGAGGGGATACAATGAGCAGTTCTTC. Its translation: CASSFIQGPRGYNEQFF.

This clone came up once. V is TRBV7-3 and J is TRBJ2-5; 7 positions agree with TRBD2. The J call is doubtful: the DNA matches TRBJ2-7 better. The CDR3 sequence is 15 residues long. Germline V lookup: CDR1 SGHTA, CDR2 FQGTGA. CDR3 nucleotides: TGTGCCAGCAGCTTATTAGCCGGGGGGATCTACGAGCAGTACTTC. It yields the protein CASSLLAGGIYEQYF.

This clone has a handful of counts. CDR3 residues: CASSLRAGEQFF. Written as DNA, the CDR3 is TGCGCCAGCAGCTTGAGGGCGGGTGAGCAGTTCTTC. The chain links TRBV5-1 to TRBJ2-1; TRBD2 might be the D (5 bases). The germline gives CDR1 SGHRS, CDR2 YFSETQ. The CDR3 loop spans 12 amino acids. V dropped 1 base and J dropped 9 bases, with 8 bases sitting between them. The full variable domain, its missing parts supplied by reference TRBV5-1 and TRBJ2-1, is KAGVTQTPRYLIKTRGQQVTLSCSPISGHRSVSWYQQTPGQGLQFLFEYFSETQRNKGNFPGRFSGRQFSNSRSEMNVSTLELGDSALYLCASSLRAGEQFFGPGTRLTVL.

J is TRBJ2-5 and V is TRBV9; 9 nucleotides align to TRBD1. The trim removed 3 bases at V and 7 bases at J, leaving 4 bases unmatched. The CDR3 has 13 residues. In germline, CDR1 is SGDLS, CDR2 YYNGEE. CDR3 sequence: CASSGQGEGTQYF. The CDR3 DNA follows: TGTGCCAGCAGCGGACAGGGGGAGGGGACCCAGTACTTC.

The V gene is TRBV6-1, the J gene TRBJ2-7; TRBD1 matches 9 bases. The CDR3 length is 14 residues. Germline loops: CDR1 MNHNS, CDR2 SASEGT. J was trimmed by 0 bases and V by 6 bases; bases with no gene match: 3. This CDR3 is CASREQGASYEQYF. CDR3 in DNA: TGTGCCAGCAGGGAACAGGGGGCCTCCTACGAGCAGTACTTC.

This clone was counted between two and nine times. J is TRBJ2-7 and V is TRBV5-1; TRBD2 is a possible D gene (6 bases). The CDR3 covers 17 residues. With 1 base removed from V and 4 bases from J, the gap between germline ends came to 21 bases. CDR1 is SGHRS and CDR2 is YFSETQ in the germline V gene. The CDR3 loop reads CASSLIGGGNSHYEQYF. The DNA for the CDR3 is TGCGCCAGCAGCTTGATCGGCGGCGGGAACTCCCATTACGAGCAGTACTTC.

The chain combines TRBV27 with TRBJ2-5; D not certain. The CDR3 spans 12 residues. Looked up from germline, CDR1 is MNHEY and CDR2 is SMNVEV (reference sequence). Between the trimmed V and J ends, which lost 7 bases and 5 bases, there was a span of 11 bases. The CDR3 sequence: CASKSYGETQYF. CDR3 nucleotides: TGTGCCAGCAAGAGTTACGGGGAGACCCAGTACTTC.

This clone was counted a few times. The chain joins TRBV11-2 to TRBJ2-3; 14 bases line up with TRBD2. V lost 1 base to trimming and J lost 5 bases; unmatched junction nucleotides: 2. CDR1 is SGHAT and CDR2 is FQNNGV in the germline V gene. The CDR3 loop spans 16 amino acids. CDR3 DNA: TGTGCCAGCAGCTTAGTTGGACTAGCGGGGGGAGATACGCAGTATTTT. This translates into CASSLVGLAGGDTQYF.

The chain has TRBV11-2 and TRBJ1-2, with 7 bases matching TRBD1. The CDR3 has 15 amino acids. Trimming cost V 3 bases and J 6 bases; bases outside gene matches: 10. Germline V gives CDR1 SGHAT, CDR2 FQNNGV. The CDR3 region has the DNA TGTGCCAGCAGCTTTTCCACAGGGGTGCCGGATGGCTACACCTTC. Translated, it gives CASSFSTGVPDGYTF.

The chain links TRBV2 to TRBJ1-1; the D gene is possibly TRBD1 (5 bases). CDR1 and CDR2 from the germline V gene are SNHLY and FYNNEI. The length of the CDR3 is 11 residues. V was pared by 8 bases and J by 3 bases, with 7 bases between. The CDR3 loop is CASGGDTEAFF. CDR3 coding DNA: TGTGCCAGCGGGGGGGACACTGAAGCTTTCTTT.

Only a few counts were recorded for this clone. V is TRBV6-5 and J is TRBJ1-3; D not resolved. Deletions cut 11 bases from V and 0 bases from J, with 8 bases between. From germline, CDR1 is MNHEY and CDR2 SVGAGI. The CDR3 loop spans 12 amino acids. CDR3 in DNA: TGTGCCGCCGCCGGCTCTGGAAACACCATATATTTT. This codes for CAAAGSGNTIYF.

CDR3 in DNA: TGTGCCAGCAGTCCCCACCTTAGTTACGAGCAGTACTTC. Translation: CASSPHLSYEQYF. The chain combines TRBV27 with TRBJ2-7; D not resolved. Germline lookup yields CDR1 MNHEY and CDR2 SMNVEV (reference sequence). V gave up 5 bases and J gave up 4 bases, with 12 bases separating them. CDR3 size: 13 residues.

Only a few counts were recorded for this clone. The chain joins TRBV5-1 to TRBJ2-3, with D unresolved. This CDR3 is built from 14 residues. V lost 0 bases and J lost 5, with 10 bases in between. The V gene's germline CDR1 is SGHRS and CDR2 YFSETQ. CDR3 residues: CASSLAGEVDTQYF. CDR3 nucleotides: TGCGCCAGCAGCTTGGCCGGAGAAGTAGATACGCAGTATTTT.

DNA of the CDR3: TGTGCCAGCAGTCTCGGACTAGCGATAGGCACAGATACGCAGTATTTT. It yields the protein CASSLGLAIGTDTQYF. The gene calls are TRBV27 and TRBJ2-3, with TRBD2 matching 9 bases. CDR1 is MNHEY, CDR2 SMNVEV, per germline (reference sequence). This CDR3 spans 16 amino acids. Unmatched junction bases numbered 7, after V lost 5 bases and J lost 1 base.

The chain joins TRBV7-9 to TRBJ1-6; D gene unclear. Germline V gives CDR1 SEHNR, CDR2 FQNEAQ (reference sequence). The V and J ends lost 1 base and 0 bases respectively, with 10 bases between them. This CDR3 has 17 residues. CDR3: CASSLDPGSSYNSPLHF. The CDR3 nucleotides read TGTGCCAGCAGCTTAGACCCGGGTAGCTCCTATAATTCACCCCTCCACTTT.

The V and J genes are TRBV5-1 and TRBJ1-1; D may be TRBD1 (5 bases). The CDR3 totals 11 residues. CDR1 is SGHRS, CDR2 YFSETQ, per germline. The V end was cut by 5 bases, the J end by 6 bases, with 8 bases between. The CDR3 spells CASSGGAEAFF. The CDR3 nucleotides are TGCGCCAGCAGTGGGGGGGCTGAAGCTTTCTTT.

As DNA, the CDR3 is TGCGCCAGCAGCTTGGCCATAGGACAGGGGCCCTCTGGGGCCAACGTCCTGACTTTC. Translated: CASSLAIGQGPSGANVLTF. The chain uses TRBV5-1 and TRBJ2-6; 9 nucleotides match TRBD1. CDR1 is SGHRS and CDR2 is YFSETQ in the germline V gene. With V trimmed by 0 bases and J by 0 bases, 7 bases remained unmatched. The CDR3 covers 19 residues.

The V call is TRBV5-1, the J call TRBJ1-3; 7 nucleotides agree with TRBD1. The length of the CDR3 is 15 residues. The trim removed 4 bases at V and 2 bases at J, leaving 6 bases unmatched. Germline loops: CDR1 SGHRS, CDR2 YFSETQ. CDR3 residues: CASSATGAPGNTIYF. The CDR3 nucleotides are TGCGCCAGCAGCGCTACAGGGGCGCCTGGAAACACCATATATTTT. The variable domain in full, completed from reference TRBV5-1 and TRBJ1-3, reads KAGVTQTPRYLIKTRGQQVTLSCSPISGHRSVSWYQQTPGQGLQFLFEYFSETQRNKGNFPGRFSGRQFSNSRSEMNVSTLELGDSALYLCASSATGAPGNTIYFGEGSWLTVV.

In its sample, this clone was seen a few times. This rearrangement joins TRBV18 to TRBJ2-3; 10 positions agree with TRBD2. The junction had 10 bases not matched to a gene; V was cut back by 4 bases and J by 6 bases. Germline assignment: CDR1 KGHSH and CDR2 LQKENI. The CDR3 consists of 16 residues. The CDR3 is CASSRESSGSIDTQYF. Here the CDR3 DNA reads TGTGCCAGCTCACGAGAATCTAGCGGGAGTATTGATACGCAGTATTTT.

The CDR3 coding sequence is TGTGCCAGCAGTGGCCGGGACAAGCTTTACGAGCAGTACTTC. This translates into CASSGRDKLYEQYF. This chain links TRBV6-1 with TRBJ2-7; perhaps TRBD1 as D (6 bases). Deletions cut 4 bases from V and 4 bases from J, with 14 bases between. Germline values: CDR1 MNHNS, CDR2 SASEGT. The CDR3 spans 14 residues.

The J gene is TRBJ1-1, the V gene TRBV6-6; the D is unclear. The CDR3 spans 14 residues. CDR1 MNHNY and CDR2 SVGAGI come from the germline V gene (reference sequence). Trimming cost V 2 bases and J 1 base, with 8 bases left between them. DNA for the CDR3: TGTGCCAGCAGTTACCCACTCAAGAACACTGAAGCTTTCTTT. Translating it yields CASSYPLKNTEAFF.

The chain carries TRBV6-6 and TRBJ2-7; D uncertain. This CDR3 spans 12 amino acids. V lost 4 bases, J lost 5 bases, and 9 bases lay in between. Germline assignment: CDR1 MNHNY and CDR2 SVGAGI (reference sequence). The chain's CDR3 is CASSFQSDEQYF. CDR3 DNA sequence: TGTGCCAGCAGTTTTCAATCGGACGAGCAGTACTTC.

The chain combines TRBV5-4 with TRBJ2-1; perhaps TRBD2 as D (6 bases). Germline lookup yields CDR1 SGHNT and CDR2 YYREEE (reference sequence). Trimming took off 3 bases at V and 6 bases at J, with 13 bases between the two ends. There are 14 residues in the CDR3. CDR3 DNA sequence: TGTGCCAGCAGCTGGGACTGGGGGGTCAATGAGCAGTTCTTC. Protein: CASSWDWGVNEQFF.

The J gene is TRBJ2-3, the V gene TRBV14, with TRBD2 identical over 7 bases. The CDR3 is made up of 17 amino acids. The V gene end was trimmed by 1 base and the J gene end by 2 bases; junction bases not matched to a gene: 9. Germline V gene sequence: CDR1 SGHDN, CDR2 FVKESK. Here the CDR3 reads CASSQAWLAAVTDTQYF. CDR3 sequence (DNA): TGTGCCAGCAGCCAAGCTTGGCTAGCGGCGGTCACAGATACGCAGTATTTT.

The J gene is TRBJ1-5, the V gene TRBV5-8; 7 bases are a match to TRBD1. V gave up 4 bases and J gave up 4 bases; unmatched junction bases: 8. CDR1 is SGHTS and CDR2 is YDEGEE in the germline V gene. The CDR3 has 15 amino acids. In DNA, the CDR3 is TGTGCCAGCAGCCCCGACAGGGCGAGGAATCAGCCCCAGCATTTT. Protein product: CASSPDRARNQPQHF.

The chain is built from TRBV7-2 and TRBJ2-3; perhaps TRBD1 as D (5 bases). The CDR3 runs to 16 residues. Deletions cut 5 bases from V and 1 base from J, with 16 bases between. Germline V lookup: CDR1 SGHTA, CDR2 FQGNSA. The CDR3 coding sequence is TGTGCCAGCAGCCCGACGAGAGGACAACGCACAGATACGCAGTATTTT. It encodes CASSPTRGQRTDTQYF.

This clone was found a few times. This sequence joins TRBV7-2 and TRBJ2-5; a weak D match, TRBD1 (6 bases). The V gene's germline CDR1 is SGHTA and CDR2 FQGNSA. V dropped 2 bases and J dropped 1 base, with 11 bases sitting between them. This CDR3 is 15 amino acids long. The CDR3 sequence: CASSLTWGPQETQYF. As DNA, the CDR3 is TGTGCCAGCAGCTTAACGTGGGGGCCCCAAGAGACCCAGTACTTC.

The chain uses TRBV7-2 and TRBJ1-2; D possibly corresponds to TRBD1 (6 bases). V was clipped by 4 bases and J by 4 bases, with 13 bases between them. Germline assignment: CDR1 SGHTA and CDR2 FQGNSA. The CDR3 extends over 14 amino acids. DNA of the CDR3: TGTGCCAGCAGCTCGGGGCTAGGGGGCTATGGCTACACCTTC. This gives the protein CASSSGLGGYGYTF.

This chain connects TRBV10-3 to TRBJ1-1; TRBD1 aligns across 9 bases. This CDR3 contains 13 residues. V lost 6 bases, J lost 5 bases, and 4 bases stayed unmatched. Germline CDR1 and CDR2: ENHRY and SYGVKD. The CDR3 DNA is TGTGCCATCAGAGCGACAGGGGGTACTGAAGCTTTCTTT. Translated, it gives CAIRATGGTEAFF.

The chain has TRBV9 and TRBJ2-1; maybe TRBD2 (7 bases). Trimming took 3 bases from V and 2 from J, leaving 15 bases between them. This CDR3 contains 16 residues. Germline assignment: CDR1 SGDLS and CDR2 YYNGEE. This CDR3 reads CASSGRGGNPYNEQFF. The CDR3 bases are TGTGCCAGCAGCGGGAGGGGGGGGAATCCCTACAATGAGCAGTTCTTC.

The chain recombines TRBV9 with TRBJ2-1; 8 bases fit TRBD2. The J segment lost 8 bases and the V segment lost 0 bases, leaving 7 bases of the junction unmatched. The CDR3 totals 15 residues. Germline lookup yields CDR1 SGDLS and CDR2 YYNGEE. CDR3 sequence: CASSVEGLAHDEQFF. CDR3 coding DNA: TGTGCCAGCAGCGTAGAAGGACTAGCCCACGATGAGCAGTTCTTC.

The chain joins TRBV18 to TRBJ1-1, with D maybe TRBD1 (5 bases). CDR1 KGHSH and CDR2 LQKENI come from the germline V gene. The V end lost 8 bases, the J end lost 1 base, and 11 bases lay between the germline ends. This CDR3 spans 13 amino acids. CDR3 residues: CASQMTENTEAFF. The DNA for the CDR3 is TGTGCCAGCCAGATGACAGAGAACACTGAAGCTTTCTTT.